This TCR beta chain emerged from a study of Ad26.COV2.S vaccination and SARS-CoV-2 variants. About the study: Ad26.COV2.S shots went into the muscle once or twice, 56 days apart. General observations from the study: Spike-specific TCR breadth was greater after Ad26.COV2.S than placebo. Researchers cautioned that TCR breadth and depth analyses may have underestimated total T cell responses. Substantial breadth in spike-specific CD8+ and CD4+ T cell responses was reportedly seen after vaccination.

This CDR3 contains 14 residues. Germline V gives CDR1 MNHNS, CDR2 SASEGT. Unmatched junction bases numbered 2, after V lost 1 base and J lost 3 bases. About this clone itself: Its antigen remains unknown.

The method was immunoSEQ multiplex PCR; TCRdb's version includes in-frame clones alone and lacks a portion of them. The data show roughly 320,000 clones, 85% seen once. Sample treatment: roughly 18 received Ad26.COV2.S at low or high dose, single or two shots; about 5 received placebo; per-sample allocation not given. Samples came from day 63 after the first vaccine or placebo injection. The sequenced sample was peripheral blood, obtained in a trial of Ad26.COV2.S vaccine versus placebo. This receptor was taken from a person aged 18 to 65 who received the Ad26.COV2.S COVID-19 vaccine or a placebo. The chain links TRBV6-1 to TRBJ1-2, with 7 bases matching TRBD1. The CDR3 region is CASSEGQGDYGYTF. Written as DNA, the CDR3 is TGTGCCAGCAGTGAAGGACAGGGAGACTATGGCTACACCTTC.